Presented here are 25 T cell receptor beta chains from one specimen sequenced in a study of T cell repertoires in cytomegalovirus infection. Each CDR3 protein gets one entry after TCRdb re-called the reads with MiXCR. The table includes 250,000 or so distinct CDR3 sequences, over 9% detected once. Material for sequencing was PBMCs. The receptors were gathered from a human donor in good health (CMV status not recorded). Some clones in this sample may be carry-over from other donors' samples.

The chain carries TRBV7-2 and TRBJ1-2; D may be TRBD1 (6 bases). Germline V gene lookup returns CDR1 SGHTA and CDR2 FQGNSA. The CDR3 is made up of 16 amino acids. Trimming removed 0 bases at V and 1 base at J, with 12 bases between. The DNA for the CDR3 is TGTGCCAGCAGCTTAGCGCGACAGGCTATTAACTATGGCTACACCTTC. Encoded protein: CASSLARQAINYGYTF.

This clonotype was counted ten times or more. The chain carries TRBV6-2 or TRBV6-3 and TRBJ2-1; D is ambiguous. The V and J ends lost 0 bases and 0 bases respectively, with 12 bases between them. Per germline, CDR1 MNHEY and CDR2 SVGEGT. The CDR3 has 17 residues. CDR3 coding DNA: TGTGCCAGCAGTTACTCGATACGGAAACCCTCCTACAATGAGCAGTTCTTC. It encodes CASSYSIRKPSYNEQFF.

This clonotype appeared many times. The chain links TRBV7-2 to TRBJ1-3; unclear D gene. V lost 0 bases, J lost 0 bases, and 9 bases lay in between. Germline loops: CDR1 SGHTA, CDR2 FQGNSA. The CDR3 runs 16 residues. CDR3 loop: CASSLALGDSGNTIYF. In DNA form, the CDR3 reads TGTGCCAGCAGCTTAGCCCTGGGAGACTCTGGAAACACCATATATTTT.

As for this clonotype: A read error may be the cause here, since a much bigger clone is one base away. CDR3: CASLDSRLNQPQHF. The CDR3 coding sequence is TGTGCCAGCTTGGACAGCCGCCTCAATCAGCCCCAGCATTTT. The chain uses TRBV28 and TRBJ1-5, with D possibly TRBD1 on 6 matching bases. The CDR3 runs to 14 residues. Trimming removed 8 bases from V and 3 bases from J, with 14 bases in between. Germline V CDR1 and CDR2: MDHEN, SYDVKM.

There are many counts of this clonotype. The rearrangement joins TRBV7-2 to TRBJ1-3; possibly TRBD1 for D (6 bases). Germline loops: CDR1 SGHTA, CDR2 FQGNSA. The CDR3 is made up of 14 amino acids. Trimming cost V 5 bases and J 1 base, with 9 bases left between them. CDR3 sequence (DNA): TGTGCCAGCAGCGTCGGACAGTCTGGAAACACCATATATTTT. This sequence encodes CASSVGQSGNTIYF.

In this sample, this clonotype turned up many times. V gene TRBV28 combines with J gene TRBJ1-2; TRBD1 is a possible D gene (5 bases). CDR1 is MDHEN and CDR2 is SYDVKM in the germline V gene. Trimming took 5 bases from V and 5 from J, leaving 18 bases between them. There are 15 residues in the CDR3. Here the CDR3 DNA reads TGTGCCAGCAGTGAAGTGGGGCAGCGTAATTATGGCTACACCTTC. Amino acids: CASSEVGQRNYGYTF.

The rearrangement uses TRBV6-2 or TRBV6-3 and TRBJ2-5, with 7 bases that match TRBD1. The CDR3 covers 16 residues. Germline lookup yields CDR1 MNHEY and CDR2 SVGEGT. Trimming removed 6 bases from V and 0 bases from J; junction bases left unmatched: 10. Here the CDR3 DNA reads TGTGCCAGCAGGAAGGGGGACAGCAATTACCAAGAGACCCAGTACTTC. Amino acid sequence: CASRKGDSNYQETQYF.

The J gene is TRBJ2-7, the V gene TRBV10-3, with 9 bases identical to TRBD2. CDR1 and CDR2 from the germline V gene are ENHRY and SYGVKD. The CDR3 totals 15 residues. The CDR3 DNA follows: TGTGCAACATCCACTTCTAGCGGGGCAAACTACGAGCAGTACTTC. Protein sequence: CATSTSSGANYEQYF.

This clonotype was observed many times. The chain carries TRBV7-2 and TRBJ1-5, with 7 nucleotides matching TRBD1. Germline CDR1 and CDR2: SGHTA and FQGNSA. The CDR3 is made up of 16 amino acids. The junction had 7 bases not matched to a gene; V was cut back by 5 bases and J by 0 bases. CDR3 coding DNA: TGTGCCAGCAGCACCCAGACAGGGCTTAGCAATCAGCCCCAGCATTTT. Its translation is CASSTQTGLSNQPQHF.

This clonotype was picked up many times. The chain employs TRBV12-3 or TRBV12-4 and TRBJ1-2; TRBD1 aligns across 8 bases. This CDR3 region has 14 residues. With V trimmed by 5 bases and J by 2 bases, 4 bases remained unmatched. The CDR3 sequence: CASSLTGVNYGYTF. CDR3 DNA: TGTGCCAGCAGTCTGACAGGGGTCAACTATGGCTACACCTTC.

The chain combines TRBV20-1 with TRBJ2-3, with a weak D call TRBD1 (5 bases). The CDR3 contains 12 residues. In germline, CDR1 is DFQATT, CDR2 SNEGSKA (reference sequence). The V and J ends lost 5 bases and 4 bases respectively, with 10 bases between them. The DNA of the CDR3 is TGCAGTGCTGGCCCAGGGCCAGATACGCAGTATTTT. As protein: CSAGPGPDTQYF.

This clonotype showed up many times. The chain combines TRBV7-6 with TRBJ2-7; D is ambiguous. Between the trimmed V and J ends, which lost 5 bases and 5 bases, there was a span of 10 bases. The germline V gene has CDR1 SGHVS and CDR2 FNYEAQ. The CDR3 is 12 residues long. The CDR3 DNA is TGTGCCAGCAGCAATCACCGAAACGAGCAGTACTTC. Translating it yields CASSNHRNEQYF.

This clonotype was recorded many times. The chain combines TRBV11-2 with TRBJ2-3; D not certain. Germline CDR1 and CDR2: SGHAT and FQNNGV. The CDR3 contains 14 residues. The ends were cut back, 5 bases at V and 2 bases at J, with 11 bases in the middle. The CDR3, as DNA: TGTGCCAGCAGCAACCTGGGCCCCACAGATACGCAGTATTTT. It is translated as CASSNLGPTDTQYF.

This clonotype was counted many times. The chain couples TRBV7-2 to TRBJ2-3, with unresolved D. V lost 1 base and J 6 bases, leaving 5 bases between the germline ends. The CDR3 has 12 residues. CDR1 is SGHTA and CDR2 is FQGNSA in the germline V gene. CDR3 region: CASSLGRDTQYF. CDR3 nucleotide sequence: TGTGCCAGCAGCTTAGGGCGGGATACGCAGTATTTT. Full variable domain (rest looked up from reference TRBV7-2 and TRBJ2-3): GAGVSQSPSNKVTEKGKDVELRCDPISGHTALYWYRQSLGQGLEFLIYFQGNSAPDKSGLPSDRFSAERTGGSVSTLTIQRTQQEDSAVYLCASSLGRDTQYFGPGTRLTVL.

This clonotype was picked up many times. This rearrangement joins TRBV19 to TRBJ1-5; 8 positions agree with TRBD1. Germline V gene sequence: CDR1 LNHDA, CDR2 SQIVND (reference sequence). V dropped 4 bases and J dropped 2; count of bases not matched to a gene: 1. The length of the CDR3 is 14 residues. DNA of the CDR3: TGTGCCAGTAGTACGACAGGGGGCAATCAGCCCCAGCATTTT. Translating gives CASSTTGGNQPQHF.

This clonotype was seen many times. The gene calls are TRBV24-1 and TRBJ2-1; 10 bases line up with TRBD2. The CDR3 has 16 residues. CDR1 KGHDR and CDR2 SFDVKD come from the germline V gene. Trimming took 4 bases from V and 7 from J; bases not matched to a gene: 9. The CDR3 DNA is TGTGCCACCAGTGACGCCACTAGCGGGATGGAGAATGAGCAGTTCTTC. Translating gives CATSDATSGMENEQFF.

The V call is TRBV5-1, the J call TRBJ1-1, with D possibly TRBD1 on 5 matching bases. Germline values: CDR1 SGHRS, CDR2 YFSETQ. V lost 0 bases to trimming and J lost 1 base, with 16 bases between them. This CDR3 contains 17 residues. The CDR3 DNA reads TGCGCCAGCAGCTTGGGGCCCGGGCAGGGAAGGAACACTGAAGCTTTCTTT. It translates to CASSLGPGQGRNTEAFF.

This clonotype was recorded many times. V and J are TRBV7-2 and TRBJ2-3, with D unresolved. Germline V gives CDR1 SGHTA, CDR2 FQGNSA. This CDR3 is 13 amino acids long. V was pared by 2 bases and J by 0 bases, with 3 bases between. The CDR3 DNA is TGTGCCAGCAGCTTACAGAGCACAGATACGCAGTATTTT. This encodes CASSLQSTDTQYF.

The rearrangement uses TRBV12-3 or TRBV12-4 and TRBJ2-7, with 7 nucleotides matching TRBD1. CDR3 length: 16 amino acids. V was pared by 0 bases and J by 0 bases, with 5 bases of the junction left unmatched. The CDR3 here is CASSLAQTGNSYEQYF. The CDR3 region has the DNA TGTGCCAGCAGTTTAGCCCAGACAGGGAACTCCTACGAGCAGTACTTC.

In its sample, this clonotype was seen many times. The CDR3 DNA reads as TGTGCCAGTAGTATTATAACCTCCCGTGGGGCCAACGTCCTGACTTTC. Residues: CASSIITSRGANVLTF. This chain joins TRBV19 and TRBJ2-6; no reliable D call. CDR1 is LNHDA and CDR2 is SQIVND in the germline V gene (reference sequence). The V end was cut by 3 bases, the J end by 3 bases, with 12 bases between. The CDR3 is made up of 16 amino acids.

The chain links TRBV6-2 or TRBV6-3 to TRBJ2-7; D may be TRBD1 or TRBD2 (5 bases each). The V end lost 5 bases, the J end lost 2 bases, and 16 bases lay between the germline ends. Germline CDR1 is MNHEY and CDR2 is SVGEGT. The CDR3 runs to 15 residues. DNA of the CDR3: TGTGCCAGCAGTACGCTATCGGGGCGCCCCTACGAGCAGTACTTC. It encodes CASSTLSGRPYEQYF.

This clonotype was seen a handful of times. CDR3 amino acids: CASSVGTVEETQYF. The CDR3 region has the DNA TGTGCCAGCAGCGTAGGTACAGTCGAGGAGACCCAGTACTTC. The chain combines TRBV9 with TRBJ2-5; D is ambiguous. CDR1 and CDR2 (germline): SGDLS, YYNGEE. The CDR3 contains 14 residues. V was pared by 0 bases and J by 5 bases, with 11 bases between.

This clonotype was seen at least ten times. The rearrangement links TRBV6-1 to TRBJ1-1, with D tentatively TRBD1 (6 bases). The germline CDR1 and CDR2 sequences are MNHNS and SASEGT. The CDR3 runs to 15 residues. Trimming removed 2 bases at V and 1 base at J, with 11 bases between. CDR3 amino acids: CASSESTGPNTEAFF. In DNA, the CDR3 is TGTGCCAGCAGTGAATCGACAGGACCGAACACTGAAGCTTTCTTT.

This clonotype was recorded a few times. The V gene is TRBV10-3, the J gene TRBJ1-6, with unresolved D. With 0 bases removed from V and 6 bases from J, the gap between germline ends came to 9 bases. CDR1 and CDR2 from the germline V gene are ENHRY and SYGVKD. This CDR3 spans 15 amino acids. The CDR3 loop is CAISESRQSNSPLHF. The DNA for the CDR3 is TGTGCCATCAGTGAGTCGCGGCAAAGTAATTCACCCCTCCACTTT.

V gene TRBV29-1 combines with J gene TRBJ2-2; D remains ambiguous. From germline, CDR1 is SQVTM and CDR2 ANQGSEA. CDR3 size: 12 residues. With 2 bases removed from V and 2 bases from J, the gap between germline ends came to 3 bases. The chain's CDR3 is CSVEINTGELFF. In nucleotides, the CDR3 is TGCAGCGTTGAAATTAACACCGGGGAGCTGTTTTTT.